This TCR beta chain was documented in a study of OX40 agonist ivuxolimab in advanced cancers. Study at large: A male proportion of 82.7% was recorded, with mean age 60 years and range roughly 20 to 85.

Autoimmune disease history or systemic immunosuppression disqualified patients. Overall study findings and caveats: Patients with a partial response at 0.1-3.0 mg/kg had among the lowest clonal expansion.

The method was immunoSEQ multiplex PCR; TCRdb's version includes in-frame clones alone and lacks a portion of them. Seen here are tens of thousands of clones, 94% observed once, and the top ten hold approximately 18%. V shed 5 bases, J shed 6 bases, and the junction held 4 bases outside the gene matches. The germline CDR1 and CDR2 sequences are SEHNR and FQNEAQ (reference sequence). The CDR3 is 14 amino acids. Remarks on this clone: Its matching antigen is unknown.

The TCR was taken from an adult with an advanced solid tumor such as melanoma, head and neck, liver or kidney cancer. This chain joins TRBV7-9 and TRBJ1-4; 9 positions agree with TRBD1. The material was CD4+ or CD8+ T cells sorted from blood, obtained in a trial of the OX40 agonist ivuxolimab. CDR3 in DNA: TGTGCCAGCAGCGCCGGGACAGGGTATGAAAAACTGTTTTTT. This translates into CASSAGTGYEKLFF.